The next 26 T cell receptor beta chains were all read from a single sample in a study of molecular identifiers for immune sequencing clone quantification (dated by TCRdb to the late 2010s). Library preparation was by PCR. These reads were obtained on a NextSeq 500. TCRdb cleaned the public reads at Q25 with fastp, built clones with MiXCR and kept in-frame beta chains. CDR3 protein sequences are deduplicated, and each keeps its most common genes and DNA. In all, the sample holds more than 550,000 distinct CDR3 sequences, and less than 30% of those were seen once. Clones ranked in the top ten supply about 0.84% of the sample. The sequencing input was naive CD8+ T cells from blood, with Jurkat cell RNA spiked in. The cell subset or site label corresponds to: FACS-sorted CD8+CD4-CCR7+CD45RA+ naive T cells. The receptors derive from a human donor in good health. Some libraries in this study had Jurkat cell RNA spiked in.

J is TRBJ2-7 and V is TRBV20-1, with 10 bases that match TRBD2. This CDR3 comprises 16 residues. CDR1 is DFQATT, CDR2 SNEGSKA, per germline (reference sequence). Losses at the gene ends were 0 bases for V and 5 bases for J; bases not matched to a gene: 10. The CDR3 region is CSARDRDSGRYDEQYF. The CDR3 coding sequence is TGCAGTGCTAGAGATCGGGATAGCGGGAGGTACGACGAGCAGTACTTC.

This chain uses TRBV27 with TRBJ2-6, with unresolved D. Germline CDR1 reads MNHEY; CDR2 reads SMNVEV (reference sequence). Trimming stripped 5 bases from V and 1 base from J, with 15 bases between. The CDR3 covers 17 residues. The CDR3 spells CASSPLPIRSGANVLTF. The CDR3 DNA sequence: TGTGCCAGCAGTCCTCTCCCCATCCGATCTGGGGCCAACGTCCTGACTTTC.

The V and J genes are TRBV4-3 and TRBJ2-1, with no clear D. CDR3 length: 14 residues. V lost 0 bases and J lost 4, with 7 bases in between. CDR1 LGHNA and CDR2 YSLEER come from the germline V gene. CDR3 sequence reads: CASSQDFQYNEQFF. DNA of the CDR3: TGCGCCAGCAGCCAAGATTTTCAGTACAATGAGCAGTTCTTC.

Details on this clonotype: Since no conserved phenylalanine or tryptophan closes the CDR3, a read error is the likely cause. It is unclear where the CDR3 begins or ends on the DNA, so no DNA is shown, and the CDR3 is as TCRdb lists it. The chain recombines TRBV6-5 with TRBJ2-2; no DNA check was done on the table's D call, TRBD1. CDR1 and CDR2 (germline): MNHEY, SVGAGI. From its first to its last residue, the CDR3 has 16 amino acids. This chain's CDR3 is CASSYSGSQGTGELLV.

CDR3 sequence reads: CASSHLESSSNQPQHF. Here the CDR3 DNA reads TGTGCCAGCAGCCACTTGGAGAGTAGTAGCAATCAGCCCCAGCATTTT. V and J are TRBV6-2 or TRBV6-3 and TRBJ1-5; D is unclear. The CDR3 contains 16 residues. V was cut by 6 bases and J by 0 bases, with 15 bases left in between. Germline loops: CDR1 MNHEY, CDR2 SVGEGT.

This clonotype came up many times. V gene TRBV7-9 combines with J gene TRBJ2-5, with D tentatively TRBD2 (5 bases). Germline V CDR1 and CDR2: SEHNR, FQNEAQ (reference sequence). The ends were cut back, 0 bases at V and 6 bases at J, with 8 bases in the middle. CDR3 length: 13 amino acids. The chain's CDR3 is CASSLASVQTQYF. The CDR3 nucleotides read TGTGCCAGCAGCTTAGCTAGCGTGCAGACCCAGTACTTC.

In regard to this clonotype: One base away lies a much larger clone, so this may be a sequencing read error. This chain links TRBV29-1 with TRBJ2-1; the match to TRBD2 covers 9 bases. Germline V gene lookup returns CDR1 SQVTM and CDR2 ANQGSEA. CDR3 length equals 13 residues. The ends lost 7 bases at V and 6 bases at J; junction bases unmatched: 7. The CDR3 loop reads CSAWREGLNEQFF. Here the CDR3 DNA reads TGCAGCGCGTGGCGGGAGGGCCTCAATGAGCAGTTCTTC.

In the case of this clonotype: One base away lies a much larger clone, so this may be a sequencing read error. V and J are TRBV12-5 and TRBJ2-1, with TRBD2 as a possible D gene (6 bases). Germline values: CDR1 LGHNT, CDR2 FRNRAP. The CDR3 runs 14 residues. Trimming took 3 bases from V and 4 from J, leaving 10 bases between them. CDR3 protein: CASGFSGMYNEQFF. The CDR3 DNA reads TGTGCTAGTGGTTTTAGCGGAATGTACAATGAGCAGTTCTTC. The full variable domain, in which reference TRBV12-5 and TRBJ2-1 provide the parts outside the CDR3, is DARVTQTPRHKVTEMGQEVTMRCQPILGHNTVFWYRQTMMQGLELLAYFRNRAPLDDSGMPKDRFSAEMPDATLATLKIQPSEPRDSAVYFCASGFSGMYNEQFFGPGTRLTVL.

This clonotype has at least ten counts. The chain combines TRBV6-6 with TRBJ2-7; 7 bases fit TRBD1. This CDR3 comprises 13 residues. Germline values: CDR1 MNHNY, CDR2 SVGAGI (reference sequence). J gave up 3 bases and V 8 bases, and 7 bases lay outside the gene matches. The CDR3 nucleotides are TGTGCCAGCTTTGCAGGGGGTAACTACGAGCAGTACTTC. It codes for CASFAGGNYEQYF.

With regard to this clonotype: A much larger clone sits a single nucleotide away, making a read error possible. The chain is built from TRBV7-9 and TRBJ1-1; D is undetermined. CDR1 SEHNR and CDR2 FQNEAQ come from the germline V gene (reference sequence). The CDR3 length is 12 residues. The CDR3 coding sequence is TGTGCCGGCAGCGTCCCAGACACTGAAGCTTTCTTT. This codes for CAGSVPDTEAFF.

This clonotype was recorded a few times. V usage is TRBV6-2 or TRBV6-3 and J usage is TRBJ1-4, with D possibly being TRBD1 (6 bases). The CDR3 length is 13 residues. Germline CDR1 MNHEY, CDR2 SVGEGT. Trimming shortened V by 6 bases and J by 8 bases, and 13 bases separated the two germline ends. The CDR3: CASRSRGGEKLFF. Written as DNA, the CDR3 is TGTGCCAGCAGATCCAGGGGAGGGGAAAAACTGTTTTTT.

A remark on this clonotype: A much bigger clone sits one base away, suggesting this may be a read error. The CDR3 carries no conserved terminal phenylalanine or tryptophan, so it likely arises from a read error. This chain connects TRBV7-9 to TRBJ2-7; TRBD2 matches at 10 bases. The V segment lost 0 bases and the J segment 2 bases; nucleotides outside the gene matches: 7. CDR1 and CDR2 (germline): SEHNR, FQNEAQ (reference sequence). The CDR3 has 17 amino acids. This CDR3 is CASSLARGLADPYEQYY. The CDR3 DNA sequence: TGTGCCAGCAGCTTAGCGCGAGGACTAGCGGACCCCTACGAGCAGTACTAC.

The CDR3 spells CASSQSSGRAFNEQFF. In nucleotides, the CDR3 is TGCGCCAGCAGCCAGAGTAGCGGGAGGGCCTTTAATGAGCAGTTCTTC. The chain joins TRBV4-3 to TRBJ2-1; TRBD2 agrees at 11 bases. The CDR3 runs to 16 residues. V trimming: 3 bases; J trimming: 7 bases; junction bases outside the gene matches: 8. Germline CDR1 reads LGHNA; CDR2 reads YSLEER.

V gene TRBV30 combines with J gene TRBJ2-7; possibly TRBD1 or TRBD2 for D (5 bases each). The CDR3 sequence is 13 residues long. CDR1 and CDR2 from the germline V gene are GTSNPN and SVGIG (reference sequence). Trimming took 3 bases from V and 3 from J, leaving 12 bases between them. The CDR3 loop is CAWRRDGNYEQYF. The CDR3 bases are TGTGCCTGGAGGAGGGACGGCAACTACGAGCAGTACTTC. Full variable domain (rest looked up from reference TRBV30 and TRBJ2-7): SQTIHQWPATLVQPVGSPLSLECTVEGTSNPNLYWYRQAAGRGLQLLFYSVGIGQISSEVPQNLSASRPQDRQFILSSKKLLLSDSGFYLCAWRRDGNYEQYFGPGTRLTVT.

The chain is built from TRBV29-1 and TRBJ2-5; no definite D call. V dropped 6 bases and J dropped 3 bases, with 14 bases sitting between them. This CDR3 is 13 amino acids long. The germline V gene encodes CDR1 SQVTM and CDR2 ANQGSEA. CDR3 sequence: CSVCRLEKETQYF. CDR3 DNA: TGCAGCGTCTGCCGTTTGGAAAAAGAGACCCAGTACTTC.

This clonotype was seen ten or more times. V and J are TRBV6-5 and TRBJ2-7, with 7 bases matching TRBD1. The V gene end was trimmed by 0 bases and the J gene end by 2 bases; junction bases not matched to a gene: 7. The CDR3 is made up of 16 amino acids. Germline CDR1 is MNHEY and CDR2 is SVGAGI. The CDR3 loop is CASSYSIGQGAYEQYF. DNA of the CDR3: TGTGCCAGCAGTTACTCGATAGGTCAGGGGGCCTACGAGCAGTACTTC.

This clonotype was observed at least ten times. V gene TRBV29-1 combines with J gene TRBJ1-1; unclear D gene. Germline CDR1 reads SQVTM; CDR2 reads ANQGSEA. The length of the CDR3 is 12 residues. Trimming took off 3 bases at V and 2 bases at J, with 7 bases between the two ends. For the CDR3, the DNA is TGCAGCGTTGAGACGGGAAACACTGAAGCTTTCTTT. Its protein is CSVETGNTEAFF.

This clonotype occurred many times. The chain recombines TRBV6-2 or TRBV6-3 with TRBJ2-7, with D possibly being TRBD1 or TRBD2 (5 bases each). V was shortened by 4 bases and J by 4 bases, with 11 bases between the two germline ends. Germline loops: CDR1 MNHEY, CDR2 SVGEGT. The CDR3 is 13 residues long. Here the CDR3 reads CASSSLGGYEQYF. The CDR3 region has the DNA TGTGCCAGCAGTTCCCTTGGGGGTTACGAGCAGTACTTC.

A remark on this clonotype: Lacking the conserved final phenylalanine or tryptophan, this CDR3 likely reflects a read error. This chain connects TRBV28 to TRBJ2-7; D ambiguous. The germline CDR1 and CDR2 sequences are MDHEN and SYDVKM. Trimming pared 4 bases from V and 3 bases from J, leaving 13 bases between. CDR3 length: 14 amino acids. CDR3 bases: TGTGCCAGCAGTTGGGAAGGGCTCGACTACGAGCAGTACTCC. Residues: CASSWEGLDYEQYS.

CDR3 sequence (DNA): TGTGCCAGCAGCTTAGCGCCAGGGAGCAATCAGCCCCAGCATTTT. Amino acids: CASSLAPGSNQPQHF. V usage is TRBV11-2 and J usage is TRBJ1-5; TRBD1 might be the D (5 bases). V lost 1 base and J 1 base, leaving 8 bases between the germline ends. CDR3 length equals 15 residues. Germline V gene lookup returns CDR1 SGHAT and CDR2 FQNNGV.

This clonotype occurred many times. The V call is TRBV29-1, the J call TRBJ2-3; 10 bases align to TRBD2. The CDR3 has 14 amino acids. Germline assignment: CDR1 SQVTM and CDR2 ANQGSEA. After removal of 4 bases from V and 6 bases from J, the junction contained 7 bases not matched to a gene. DNA of the CDR3: TGCAGCGTTGTTCTAGCGGGGGAGGGTGATACGCAGTATTTT. It codes for CSVVLAGEGDTQYF.

This rearrangement joins TRBV5-1 to TRBJ1-3; D is undetermined. Germline V gene lookup returns CDR1 SGHRS and CDR2 YFSETQ. This CDR3 spans 14 amino acids. V was cut by 1 base and J by 2 bases, with 7 bases left in between. The CDR3 DNA follows: TGCGCCAGCAGCTTGACGGACCCTGGAAACACCATATATTTT. Protein product: CASSLTDPGNTIYF. Full variable domain (missing parts from reference TRBV5-1 and TRBJ1-3): KAGVTQTPRYLIKTRGQQVTLSCSPISGHRSVSWYQQTPGQGLQFLFEYFSETQRNKGNFPGRFSGRQFSNSRSEMNVSTLELGDSALYLCASSLTDPGNTIYFGEGSWLTVV.

The chain has TRBV9 and TRBJ2-7; 8 bases fit TRBD2. Trimming cost V 7 bases and J 1 base; bases outside gene matches: 10. The CDR3 extends over 15 amino acids. The V gene's germline CDR1 is SGDLS and CDR2 YYNGEE. In DNA form, the CDR3 reads TGTGCCAGCGGCCCTCTCGCGGGAGGATCCTACGAGCAGTACTTC. It encodes CASGPLAGGSYEQYF.

The chain couples TRBV19 to TRBJ2-3; D is unclear. The CDR3 contains 14 residues. The V and J ends lost 2 bases and 2 bases respectively, with 8 bases between them. CDR1 and CDR2 from the germline V gene are LNHDA and SQIVND (reference sequence). The CDR3 sequence is CASSIWQPTDTQYF. The CDR3, as DNA: TGTGCCAGTAGTATATGGCAGCCCACAGATACGCAGTATTTT.

The V gene is TRBV28, the J gene TRBJ1-1; D unclear. Germline CDR1 is MDHEN and CDR2 is SYDVKM. CDR3 length: 13 residues. V was pared by 2 bases and J by 7 bases, with 11 bases between. The chain's CDR3 is CASSLEIGIEAFF. DNA of the CDR3: TGTGCCAGCAGTTTAGAGATTGGTATTGAAGCTTTCTTT.

This chain uses TRBV11-3 with TRBJ2-1; D possibly corresponds to TRBD1 (5 bases). The CDR3 extends over 14 amino acids. V lost 4 bases to trimming and J lost 5 bases, with 12 bases between them. Germline V gene lookup returns CDR1 SGHNT and CDR2 YENEEA. In nucleotides, the CDR3 is TGTGCCAGCAGCTCCCGACAGAATAACAATGAGCAGTTCTTC. This gives the protein CASSSRQNNNEQFF.